This T cell receptor (beta chain) is from a study of OX40 agonist ivuxolimab in advanced cancers. At the level of the study: The mean age was approximately 60 years, ranging from 23 to 79, with 80% to 85% of participants male.

This table comes from immunoSEQ multiplex PCR, and its TCRdb copy is limited to in-frame clones, with some not included. The sample has some 46,000 clones, nearly 90% seen once. This receptor was taken from an adult with an advanced solid tumor such as melanoma, head and neck, liver or kidney cancer. The sample here was CD4+ or CD8+ T cells sorted from blood, taken in a trial of the OX40 agonist ivuxolimab.

The CDR3 nucleotides read TGTGCCAGCAGCTTAGGACTACGCAATGAGCAGTTCTTC. Its protein is CASSLGLRNEQFF. The chain employs TRBV7-9 and TRBJ2-1; possible D gene TRBD2, 5 bases. This CDR3 comprises 13 residues. Deletions cut 1 base from V and 6 bases from J, with 7 bases between. Germline-derived CDR1 and CDR2 are SEHNR and FQNEAQ (reference sequence).